A single sample gave rise to the 5 T cell receptor beta chains below, sequenced in a study of regulatory T cells in long-lasting Graves disease. The time point is: persistent/refractory GD, antithyroid drugs over 5 years with positive TRAb. The TCR library was prepared using RNA isolated from PBMCs. Arm-PCR of CDR3 regions with iRepertoire HTBI primers generated TCR beta libraries. One entry per CDR3 protein, called by TCRdb with MiXCR from the multiplex PCR reads. Here the sample spans 500,000 to 800,000 distinct CDR3 sequences, about 32% being singletons. The source material was peripheral blood mononuclear cells (PBMCs), sampled when the disease was refractory, from a patient treated with antithyroid drugs. Source of these receptors: a female donor with Graves disease.

V is TRBV10-2 and J is TRBJ1-2; no clear D. Germline V lookup: CDR1 WSHSY, CDR2 SAAADI. This CDR3 spans 14 amino acids. Trimming shortened V by 2 bases and J by 7 bases, and 14 bases separated the two germline ends. The CDR3 nucleotides read TGCGCCAGCAGTGAGGGGCCCACGCTTCGTGGCTACACCTTC. Residues: CASSEGPTLRGYTF.

V is TRBV7-9 and J is TRBJ2-3; 13 nucleotides match TRBD2. Germline-derived CDR1 and CDR2 are SEHNR and FQNEAQ (reference sequence). The CDR3 totals 18 residues. Trimming removed 1 base from V and 0 bases from J; junction bases left unmatched: 4. DNA of the CDR3: TGTGCCAGCAGCTTAGGGACTAGCGGGAGTAAGAGCACAGATACGCAGTATTTT. It yields the protein CASSLGTSGSKSTDTQYF.

The chain recombines TRBV11-2 with TRBJ1-4; TRBD1 matches 8 bases. The CDR3 length is 15 residues. Germline V gives CDR1 SGHAT, CDR2 FQNNGV. V was pared by 4 bases and J by 3 bases, with 4 bases of the junction left unmatched. The CDR3 nucleotides read TGTGCCAGCAGCTGGACAGGGACAGCTAATGAAAAACTGTTTTTT. Residues: CASSWTGTANEKLFF.

This clonotype was recorded a few times. The chain combines TRBV3-1 with TRBJ2-7; 9 positions match TRBD1. Germline V gene sequence: CDR1 LGHDT, CDR2 YNNKEL (reference sequence). The CDR3 contains 14 residues. V trimming: 0 bases; J trimming: 6 bases; junction bases outside the gene matches: 3. CDR3 sequence (DNA): TGTGCCAGCAGCCAAGACCGGACAGGGGTCGAGCAGTACTTC. As protein: CASSQDRTGVEQYF.

A note on this clonotype: A read error is possible here, since a much larger clone lies one base away. The V call is TRBV7-9, the J call TRBJ1-1, with TRBD1 identical over 9 bases. The germline gives CDR1 SEHNR, CDR2 FQNEAQ (reference sequence). The CDR3 loop spans 14 amino acids. CDR3 nucleotides: TGTGCCGGCAGTCAACAGGGGGCTACCACTGAAGCTTTCTTT. Residues: CAGSQQGATTEAFF.